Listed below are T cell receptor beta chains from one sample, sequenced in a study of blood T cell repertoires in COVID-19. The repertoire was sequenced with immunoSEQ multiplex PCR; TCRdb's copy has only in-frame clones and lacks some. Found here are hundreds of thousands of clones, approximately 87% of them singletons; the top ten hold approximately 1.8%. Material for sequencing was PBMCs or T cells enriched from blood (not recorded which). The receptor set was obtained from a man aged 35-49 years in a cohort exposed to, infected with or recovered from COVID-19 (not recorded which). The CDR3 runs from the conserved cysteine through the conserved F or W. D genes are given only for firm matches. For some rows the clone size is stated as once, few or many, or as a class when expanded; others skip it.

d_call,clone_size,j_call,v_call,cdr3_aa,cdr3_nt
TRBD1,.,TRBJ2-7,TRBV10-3,CAISGQGAHEQYF,TGTGCCATCAGTGGACAGGGGGCCCACGAGCAGTACTTC
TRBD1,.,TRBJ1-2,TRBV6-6,CASSYLTGVGSGYTF,TGTGCCAGCAGTTACTTAACAGGGGTAGGGAGTGGCTACACCTTC
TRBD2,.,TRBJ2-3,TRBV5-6,CASSLTSGSTDTQYF,TGTGCCAGCAGCTTGACTAGCGGCAGCACAGATACGCAGTATTTT
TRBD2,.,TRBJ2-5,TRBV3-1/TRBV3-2,CASSQTSTETQYF,TGTGCCAGCAGCCAGACTAGCACAGAGACCCAGTACTTC
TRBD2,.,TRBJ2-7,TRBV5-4,CASSVGTSSNYEQYF,TGTGCCAGCAGCGTCGGGACTAGCAGTAACTACGAGCAGTACTTC
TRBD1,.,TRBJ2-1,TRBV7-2,CASSLLASGQGIYNEQFF,TGTGCCAGCAGCTTACTCGCTTCGGGACAGGGGATATACAATGAGCAGTTCTTC
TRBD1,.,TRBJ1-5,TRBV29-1,CSVRGQGGGNQPQHF,TGCAGCGTGAGAGGACAGGGAGGCGGCAATCAGCCCCAGCATTTT
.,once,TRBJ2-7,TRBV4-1,CASRPGTRPYEQYF,TGCGCCAGCAGGCCCGGGACTCGTCCCTACGAGCAGTACTTC
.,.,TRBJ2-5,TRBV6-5,CASSWVSGQTQYF,TGTGCCAGCAGCTGGGTCTCAGGGCAGACCCAGTACTTC
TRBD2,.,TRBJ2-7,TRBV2,CASSEALAGAKNEQYF,TGTGCCAGCAGTGAAGCTTTAGCGGGAGCGAAAAACGAGCAGTACTTC
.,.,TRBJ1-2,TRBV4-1,CASSQTTGTPNYGYTF,TGCGCCAGCAGCCAGACGACCGGGACACCTAACTATGGCTACACCTTC
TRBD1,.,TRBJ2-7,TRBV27,CASSLGTGFYEQYF,TGTGCCAGCAGTTTAGGGACAGGATTTTACGAGCAGTACTTC
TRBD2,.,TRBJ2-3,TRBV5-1,CASSLIAGDSTDTQYF,TGCGCCAGCAGCTTAATAGCGGGAGACAGCACAGATACGCAGTATTTT
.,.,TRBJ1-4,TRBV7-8,CASSLGQGRGKLFF,TGTGCCAGCAGCTTAGGGCAGGGAAGGGGAAAACTGTTTTTT
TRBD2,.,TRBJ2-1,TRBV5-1,CASSLASGSYNEQFF,TGCGCCAGCAGCTTGGCTAGCGGGAGCTACAATGAGCAGTTCTTC
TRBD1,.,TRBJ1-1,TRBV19,CASRSHRDRATEAFF,TGTGCCAGTAGGTCTCACCGGGACAGGGCAACTGAAGCTTTCTTT
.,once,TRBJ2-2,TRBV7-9,CASSRDLPTSTGELFF,TGTGCCAGCAGCCGGGACTTACCCACCAGCACCGGGGAGCTGTTTTTT
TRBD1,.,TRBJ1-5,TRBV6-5,CASRDQGAGNQPQHF,TGTGCCAGCAGGGACCAGGGGGCGGGTAATCAGCCCCAGCATTTT
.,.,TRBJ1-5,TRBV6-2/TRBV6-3,CASSYSGQSNQPQHF,TGTGCCAGCAGTTACTCGGGACAAAGTAATCAGCCCCAGCATTTT
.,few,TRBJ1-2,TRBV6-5,CASRSQGLRGYTF,TGTGCCAGCAGGAGCCAGGGACTGCGGGGCTACACCTTC
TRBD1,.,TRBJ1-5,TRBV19,CASTGTGSNQPQHF,TGTGCCAGTACCGGGACAGGCAGCAATCAGCCCCAGCATTTT
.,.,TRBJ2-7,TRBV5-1,CASSLIESSYEQYF,TGCGCCAGCAGCTTGATAGAGAGCTCCTACGAGCAGTACTTC
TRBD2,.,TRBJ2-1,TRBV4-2,CASREGGIGYNEQFF,TGTGCCAGCAGGGAGGGAGGGATCGGATACAATGAGCAGTTCTTC
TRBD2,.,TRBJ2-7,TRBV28,CATSSYTSGRDPIAYEQYF,TGTGCCACCTCCTCCTATACTAGCGGGAGGGATCCGATCGCCTACGAGCAGTACTTC
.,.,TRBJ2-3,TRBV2,CASSGNRPHGDTQYF,TGTGCCAGCAGTGGAAACAGGCCTCACGGGGATACGCAGTATTTT
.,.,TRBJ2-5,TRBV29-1,CSALPMERQETQYF,TGCAGCGCCCTCCCTATGGAGCGGCAAGAGACCCAGTACTTC
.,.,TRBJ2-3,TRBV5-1,CASSLGRSGDTQYF,TGCGCCAGCAGCTTGGGCAGGTCAGGGGATACGCAGTATTTT